The rows below give T cell receptor beta chains drawn from one sample of a study of cytomegalovirus exposure and HLA in healthy donors. Repertoires were generated with immunoSEQ multiplex PCR, while TCRdb's copy carries only in-frame clones and drops some. Among just under 95,000 clones listed, approximately 84% were seen once. The sequenced sample was PBMCs. All receptors derive from a woman between 18 and 30 years old in good health and CMV-seropositive. Each CDR3 is given with its conserved first and last residue. Fields, in order: CDR3 protein, V gene, clone size, CDR3 length. Only some rows state a clone size, as once, few, many or a class for expanded clones.

CDR3aa: CASRQGMADTQYF; v_gene: TRBV5-1; abundance: NA; len: 13
CDR3aa: CASSSNRAGVGEQYF; v_gene: TRBV28; abundance: NA; len: 15
CDR3aa: CASSLAGAGGTGELFF; v_gene: TRBV5-4; abundance: NA; len: 16
CDR3aa: CASSEVDSGYTF; v_gene: TRBV2; abundance: NA; len: 12
CDR3aa: CATSSYYNEQFF; v_gene: TRBV15; abundance: NA; len: 12
CDR3aa: CASSLDSSSYEQYF; v_gene: TRBV2; abundance: NA; len: 14
CDR3aa: CASSFGTTSGTDTQYF; v_gene: TRBV5-1; abundance: NA; len: 16
CDR3aa: CASSYSRTYQRRELFF; v_gene: TRBV6-5; abundance: NA; len: 16
CDR3aa: CASSPSGQGYMEQYF; v_gene: TRBV13; abundance: NA; len: 15
CDR3aa: CASSPPNFSNQPQHF; v_gene: TRBV28; abundance: once; len: 15
CDR3aa: CASSQVRRLAGGLNSYNEQFF; v_gene: TRBV14; abundance: NA; len: 21
CDR3aa: CASIHQVQETQYF; v_gene: TRBV6-1; abundance: once; len: 13
CDR3aa: CASSQDVQGLETQYF; v_gene: TRBV4-2; abundance: NA; len: 15
CDR3aa: CASSERGGTDTQYF; v_gene: TRBV6-4; abundance: many; len: 14
CDR3aa: CASSLGHLNEKLFF; v_gene: TRBV7-9; abundance: many; len: 14
CDR3aa: CASAINRLGYGYTF; v_gene: TRBV7-9; abundance: NA; len: 14
CDR3aa: CASSARGSNTEAFF; v_gene: TRBV11-3; abundance: NA; len: 14
CDR3aa: CSAPRASGYTF; v_gene: TRBV20-1; abundance: NA; len: 11
CDR3aa: CASSWTGSVVYGYTF; v_gene: TRBV27; abundance: NA; len: 15
CDR3aa: CASSEGLEVAYEQYF; v_gene: TRBV6-1; abundance: once; len: 15
CDR3aa: CASRPGQGNQPQHF; v_gene: TRBV6-5; abundance: NA; len: 14
CDR3aa: CASSPGQGNEQFF; v_gene: TRBV18; abundance: NA; len: 13
CDR3aa: CASSLAGEALLYNEQFF; v_gene: TRBV5-4; abundance: NA; len: 17
CDR3aa: CATNGGTNRGYGYTF; v_gene: TRBV28; abundance: NA; len: 15
CDR3aa: CASSFLAGPQYNEQFF; v_gene: TRBV5-6; abundance: NA; len: 16
CDR3aa: CASSGPEGGQQTQYF; v_gene: TRBV9; abundance: NA; len: 15
CDR3aa: CASTTSGRYNEQFF; v_gene: TRBV6-6; abundance: few; len: 14
CDR3aa: CASSYEGGWPQHF; v_gene: TRBV6-5; abundance: NA; len: 13
CDR3aa: CASSFGGTASGNTIYF; v_gene: TRBV7-8; abundance: NA; len: 16
CDR3aa: CASNLIAGEMYQFF; v_gene: TRBV6-1; abundance: NA; len: 14
CDR3aa: CASGMGRTGEKLFF; v_gene: TRBV19; abundance: few; len: 14
CDR3aa: CASISREPGVGTQYF; v_gene: TRBV7-9; abundance: NA; len: 15
CDR3aa: CASSMTSGGAGETQYF; v_gene: TRBV7-3; abundance: NA; len: 16
CDR3aa: CASSAQDRGGNTEAFF; v_gene: TRBV10-2; abundance: NA; len: 16
CDR3aa: CSVGAGGSGNTIYF; v_gene: TRBV29-1; abundance: NA; len: 14
CDR3aa: CASSLFVGTGPYNSPLHF; v_gene: TRBV5-8; abundance: NA; len: 18
CDR3aa: CASRGNTEAFF; v_gene: TRBV14; abundance: NA; len: 11
CDR3aa: CAWRWGRGLKDTQYF; v_gene: TRBV30; abundance: NA; len: 15
CDR3aa: CASSDSSGDYNEQFF; v_gene: TRBV6-4; abundance: NA; len: 15
CDR3aa: CASLSEAAPHEQYF; v_gene: TRBV27; abundance: NA; len: 14
CDR3aa: CASSIQGAGTDTQYF; v_gene: TRBV5-1; abundance: NA; len: 15
CDR3aa: CASSSDWSQETQYF; v_gene: TRBV6-1; abundance: NA; len: 14
CDR3aa: CASSFGEGPYEQYF; v_gene: TRBV6-5; abundance: NA; len: 14
CDR3aa: CASATTASYEQYF; v_gene: TRBV27; abundance: NA; len: 13
CDR3aa: CASSQGTGEQEAFF; v_gene: TRBV18; abundance: NA; len: 14
CDR3aa: CASSAQTASLSNQPQYF; v_gene: TRBV6-1; abundance: once; len: 17
CDR3aa: CASSYSVRAEQFF; v_gene: TRBV6-5; abundance: NA; len: 13